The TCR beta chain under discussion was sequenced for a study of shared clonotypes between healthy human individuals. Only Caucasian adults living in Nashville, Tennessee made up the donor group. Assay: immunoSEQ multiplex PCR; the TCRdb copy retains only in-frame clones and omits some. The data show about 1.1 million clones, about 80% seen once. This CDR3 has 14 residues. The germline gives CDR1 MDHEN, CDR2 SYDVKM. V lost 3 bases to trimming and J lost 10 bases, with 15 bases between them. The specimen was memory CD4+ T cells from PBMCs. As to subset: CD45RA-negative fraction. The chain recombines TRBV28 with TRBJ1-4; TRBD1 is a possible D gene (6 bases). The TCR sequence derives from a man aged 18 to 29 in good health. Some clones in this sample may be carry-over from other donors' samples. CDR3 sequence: CASSLGHGGRKLFF. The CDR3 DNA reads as TGTGCCAGCAGTTTGGGGCATGGGGGGCGAAAACTGTTTTTT. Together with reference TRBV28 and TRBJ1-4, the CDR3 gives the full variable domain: DVKVTQSSRYLVKRTGEKVFLECVQDMDHENMFWYRQDPGLGLRLIYFSYDVKMKEKGDIPEGYSVSREKKERFSLILESASTNQTSMYLCASSLGHGGRKLFFGSGTQLSVL.